This T cell receptor (beta chain) was retrieved from a study of vaccination effects on CD4 cells after COVID-19. General observations from the study: From healthy vaccinees, only 1 of 255 vaccine-induced clones also reacted to common cold coronaviruses.

The repertoire was sequenced with immunoSEQ multiplex PCR; TCRdb's copy has only in-frame clones and lacks some. The sample has 31,000 or so clones; about 73% are singletons. Per germline, CDR1 SEHNR and CDR2 FQNEAQ (reference sequence). The CDR3 is 14 residues long. V shed 2 bases and J shed 5 bases, with 9 bases lying between them. This clone has only a few counts. No antigen is known for it. Subsequent to a culture period of roughly 11 days, CD4+ T cells were isolated. The study found no prior SARS-CoV-2 infection in the vaccine recipients, who tested negative for nucleocapsid antibodies. The rearrangement links TRBV7-9 to TRBJ2-2; D is perhaps TRBD1 (6 bases). This clonotype was obtained from a human donor who received a COVID-19 vaccine. The sample here was CD4+ T cells from PBMCs cultured without peptide, taken before COVID-19 vaccination. The CDR3 sequence is CASSLSGTTGELFF. DNA for the CDR3: TGTGCCAGCAGCTTATCCGGGACAACCGGGGAGCTGTTTTTT.